A single sample gave rise to the 28 T cell receptor beta chains below, sequenced in a study of cytomegalovirus exposure and HLA in healthy donors. Vbeta (60) and Jbeta (13) primers were used in the PCR. TCRdb's table, derived via immunoSEQ multiplex PCR, lists solely in-frame clones and lacks some. The data hold 120,000 to 150,000 clones, with more than 75% observed a single time. Source material: PBMCs. The receptors stem from a young man in good health and CMV-seropositive.

The chain couples TRBV6-5 to TRBJ2-1; 7 nucleotides match TRBD2. With V trimmed by 2 bases and J by 1 base, 2 bases remained unmatched. The CDR3 sequence is 15 residues long. The V gene's germline CDR1 is MNHEY and CDR2 SVGAGI. The CDR3 loop is CASSYLAESYNEQFF. The CDR3 bases are TGTGCCAGCAGTTACCTAGCGGAGTCCTACAATGAGCAGTTCTTC.

With regard to this clone: The junction departs from the called germline gene at one end, perhaps through a read error. The chain recombines TRBV9 with TRBJ1-2; a weak D match, TRBD1 (5 bases). There are 13 residues in the CDR3. CDR1 SGDLS and CDR2 YYNGEE come from the germline V gene. CDR3 nucleotides: TGTGCCAGCAGCCCGGACCCCGACAGCGCACCGTTCTTC. This codes for CASSPDPDSAPFF.

This clone appeared a few times. This same CDR3 is encoded by further DNA sequences in the sample. The genes are TRBV18 and TRBJ1-1, with D possibly matching TRBD1 (5 bases). This CDR3 contains 13 residues. Trimming pared 5 bases from V and 1 base from J, leaving 8 bases between. CDR1 and CDR2 (germline): KGHSH, LQKENI. CDR3 loop: CASSSDRNTEAFF. The CDR3, as DNA: TGTGCCAGCTCATCCGACAGGAACACTGAAGCTTTCTTT.

The V and J genes are TRBV6-6 and TRBJ1-5, with D unresolved. CDR1 MNHNY and CDR2 SVGAGI come from the germline V gene (reference sequence). The V end was cut by 0 bases, the J end by 3 bases, with 9 bases between. This CDR3 region has 15 residues. CDR3 residues: CASSYSTTLNQPQHF. The CDR3, as DNA: TGTGCCAGCAGTTACTCGACAACCCTCAATCAGCCCCAGCATTTT.

The gene calls are TRBV5-1 and TRBJ1-1; D is perhaps TRBD1 (6 bases). V lost 3 bases and J lost 1, with 13 bases in between. CDR3 size: 15 residues. The germline V gene encodes CDR1 SGHRS and CDR2 YFSETQ. CDR3 sequence reads: CASSSGVTENTEAFF. The CDR3 DNA reads as TGCGCCAGCAGCTCAGGGGTTACGGAGAACACTGAAGCTTTCTTT.

CDR3 in amino acids: CASSPRTSGSYEQYF. As DNA, the CDR3 is TGTGCCAGCAGCCCTCGGACTAGCGGGAGCTACGAGCAGTACTTC. The genes are TRBV9 and TRBJ2-7, with TRBD2 matching over 13 bases. In germline, CDR1 is SGDLS, CDR2 YYNGEE. V lost 4 bases to trimming and J lost 3 bases; unmatched junction nucleotides: 4. This CDR3 comprises 15 residues.

This chain links TRBV6-6 with TRBJ1-1; D is unresolved. The length of the CDR3 is 12 residues. Between the trimmed V and J ends, which lost 5 bases and 0 bases, there was a span of 4 bases. Per the germline V gene, CDR1 is MNHNY and CDR2 is SVGAGI (reference sequence). The CDR3 reads CASSRVNTEAFF. The CDR3 DNA reads as TGTGCCAGCAGTCGAGTGAACACTGAAGCTTTCTTT.

This chain uses TRBV2 with TRBJ1-1; tentatively, D is TRBD1 (5 bases). This CDR3 is 15 amino acids long. The V end was cut by 6 bases, the J end by 2 bases, with 16 bases between. Germline V gene sequence: CDR1 SNHLY, CDR2 FYNNEI. CDR3 residues: CASRPRQLLNTEAFF. The DNA for the CDR3 is TGTGCCAGCAGGCCGCGACAGTTACTTAACACTGAAGCTTTCTTT.

In nucleotides, the CDR3 is TGTGCCAGCAGACGGACTAGCGGAGTCTACGAGCAGTACTTC. Amino acids: CASRRTSGVYEQYF. V gene TRBV28 combines with J gene TRBJ2-7; TRBD2 matches 10 bases. V trimming: 6 bases; J trimming: 3 bases; junction bases outside the gene matches: 5. CDR1 is MDHEN and CDR2 is SYDVKM in the germline V gene. CDR3 length equals 14 residues.

This clone turned up a few times. CDR3: CASSQTQATSGPSTDTQYF. Here the CDR3 DNA reads TGTGCCAGCAGCCAAACCCAGGCGACTAGCGGCCCGAGCACAGATACGCAGTATTTT. The J gene is TRBJ2-3, the V gene TRBV4-2, with 9 bases lining up with TRBD2. V was clipped by 2 bases and J by 0 bases; unmatched bases: 12. Germline CDR1 and CDR2: LGHNA and YNFKEQ. The CDR3 has 19 amino acids.

The genes are TRBV7-9 and TRBJ2-3; no clear D. The CDR3 has 16 amino acids. Germline assignment: CDR1 SEHNR and CDR2 FQNEAQ (reference sequence). Trimming shortened V by 7 bases and J by 3 bases, and 20 bases separated the two germline ends. CDR3 region: CASTIPLERGTDTQYF. The CDR3 DNA follows: TGTGCCAGCACCATCCCATTGGAGCGAGGAACAGATACGCAGTATTTT.

The gene calls are TRBV28 and TRBJ2-7, with D maybe TRBD1 (6 bases). Germline V gene lookup returns CDR1 MDHEN and CDR2 SYDVKM. This CDR3 is built from 15 residues. Trimming removed 6 bases at V and 4 bases at J, with 19 bases between. The DNA of the CDR3 is TGTGCCAGCAGCCCACCCCCCTTACAGGGTTACGAGCAGTACTTC. It codes for CASSPPPLQGYEQYF.

The chain uses TRBV27 and TRBJ1-5, with a possible D match to TRBD1 (5 bases). The CDR3 covers 13 residues. Trimming shortened V by 3 bases and J by 4 bases, and 7 bases separated the two germline ends. Germline CDR1 is MNHEY and CDR2 is SMNVEV (reference sequence). The CDR3 region has the DNA TGTGCCAGCAGTTTTAAGGGGAATCAGCCCCAGCATTTT. Amino acids: CASSFKGNQPQHF.

V usage is TRBV6-5 and J usage is TRBJ1-1; no reliable D call. CDR1 and CDR2 (germline): MNHEY, SVGAGI. The CDR3 has 15 amino acids. V lost 4 bases, J lost 1 base, and 13 bases lay in between. In DNA form, the CDR3 reads TGTGCCAGCAGTTTATCACAGTATCGGAACACTGAAGCTTTCTTT. It encodes CASSLSQYRNTEAFF.

The gene calls are TRBV2 and TRBJ1-2; D gene uncertain. The CDR3 covers 13 residues. Germline V gene sequence: CDR1 SNHLY, CDR2 FYNNEI. V lost 7 bases and J 7 bases, leaving 16 bases between the germline ends. CDR3 DNA sequence: TGTGCCAGCAAAAGAGAAACCCCTGGTGGCTACACCTTC. It encodes CASKRETPGGYTF. The full variable domain, rest sourced from reference TRBV2 and TRBJ1-2, is EPEVTQTPSHQVTQMGQEVILRCVPISNHLYFYWYRQILGQKVEFLVSFYNNEISEKSEIFDDQFSVERPDGSNFTLKIRSTKLEDSAMYFCASKRETPGGYTFGSGTRLTVV.

The V call is TRBV5-1, the J call TRBJ1-4; no firm D call. The V and J ends lost 3 bases and 3 bases respectively, with 9 bases between them. CDR1 and CDR2 (germline): SGHRS, YFSETQ. This CDR3 spans 14 amino acids. CDR3 in amino acids: CASSSSEANEKLFF. DNA of the CDR3: TGCGCCAGCAGCTCCTCGGAGGCTAATGAAAAACTGTTTTTT.

The chain carries TRBV28 and TRBJ2-3; the D gene is possibly TRBD1 (5 bases). Trimming pared 1 base from V and 2 bases from J, leaving 7 bases between. This CDR3 region has 14 residues. Germline V gives CDR1 MDHEN, CDR2 SYDVKM. The CDR3 reads CASSLSGITDTQYF. CDR3 coding DNA: TGTGCCAGCAGTTTATCAGGGATCACAGATACGCAGTATTTT.

This clone was counted a few times. J is TRBJ1-3 and V is TRBV29-1, with D possibly being TRBD1 (6 bases). Germline-derived CDR1 and CDR2 are SQVTM and ANQGSEA. The CDR3 loop spans 14 amino acids. Trimming removed 6 bases from V and 7 bases from J, with 19 bases in between. CDR3 nucleotide sequence: TGCAGCGTATGGGATACAGGGCAGGGGAACACCATATATTTT. Protein: CSVWDTGQGNTIYF. Complete variable domain (other parts from reference TRBV29-1 and TRBJ1-3): SAVISQKPSRDICQRGTSLTIQCQVDSQVTMMFWYRQQPGQSLTLIATANQGSEATYESGFVIDKFPISRPNLTFSTLTVSNMSPEDSSIYLCSVWDTGQGNTIYFGEGSWLTVV.

V gene TRBV5-1 combines with J gene TRBJ2-5; TRBD2 agrees at 14 bases. CDR1 and CDR2 from the germline V gene are SGHRS and YFSETQ. CDR3 length: 17 residues. After removal of 3 bases from V and 0 bases from J, the junction contained 4 bases not matched to a gene. The CDR3 sequence: CASSSGLAGGYQETQYF. The CDR3 DNA reads TGCGCCAGCAGCTCCGGACTAGCGGGAGGCTACCAAGAGACCCAGTACTTC.

Only a few counts were recorded for this clone. CDR3: CASSLLSGNEKLFF. In DNA, the CDR3 is TGTGCCAGCAGCCTCCTCAGCGGGAATGAAAAACTGTTTTTT. The rearrangement uses TRBV27 and TRBJ1-4; D uncertain. Germline CDR1 and CDR2: MNHEY and SMNVEV (reference sequence). The CDR3 sequence is 14 residues long. V was pared by 6 bases and J by 5 bases, with 13 bases between.

The chain couples TRBV11-2 to TRBJ1-5; no firm D call. Per germline, CDR1 SGHAT and CDR2 FQNNGV. V lost 3 bases to trimming and J lost 7 bases, with 10 bases between them. The CDR3 is made up of 13 amino acids. The CDR3 nucleotides read TGTGCCAGCAGCTTGGGCGAGGGACAGCCCCAGCATTTT. Translation gives CASSLGEGQPQHF.

This clone has a handful of counts. This chain joins TRBV6-5 and TRBJ2-7; no clear D. The length of the CDR3 is 13 residues. V shed 5 bases and J shed 5 bases, with 13 bases lying between them. Germline V gene sequence: CDR1 MNHEY, CDR2 SVGAGI. Written as DNA, the CDR3 is TGTGCCAGCAGTCCTCGGCGGAAGGACGAGCAGTACTTC. It codes for CASSPRRKDEQYF.

The V gene is TRBV6-6, the J gene TRBJ2-2; 8 positions match TRBD1. The V segment lost 3 bases and the J segment 0 bases; nucleotides outside the gene matches: 3. There are 16 residues in the CDR3. Germline V gene data show CDR1 as MNHNY and CDR2 as SVGAGI (reference sequence). The CDR3 protein is CASSYTGGANTGELFF. The CDR3 region has the DNA TGTGCCAGCAGTTATACAGGGGGAGCGAACACCGGGGAGCTGTTTTTT.

The chain has TRBV9 and TRBJ2-5, with 7 bases matching TRBD2. Unmatched junction bases numbered 13, after V lost 0 bases and J lost 5 bases. Germline CDR1 reads SGDLS; CDR2 reads YYNGEE. The CDR3 is made up of 17 amino acids. The CDR3 sequence is CASSVGRLRGWWETQYF. DNA of the CDR3: TGTGCCAGCAGCGTAGGGAGGCTGCGGGGGTGGTGGGAGACCCAGTACTTC.

V gene TRBV28 combines with J gene TRBJ1-5; possibly TRBD1 for D (5 bases). The CDR3 runs to 18 residues. V was trimmed by 2 bases and J by 0 bases, leaving 17 bases between them. Per the germline V gene, CDR1 is MDHEN and CDR2 is SYDVKM. The CDR3 is CASSLIPGPTGSNQPQHF. CDR3 nucleotides: TGTGCCAGCAGTTTAATCCCAGGGCCAACGGGTAGCAATCAGCCCCAGCATTTT.

This sequence joins TRBV15 and TRBJ2-2; either TRBD1 or TRBD2 may fit D (5 bases each). The CDR3 totals 13 residues. Germline values: CDR1 LNHNV, CDR2 YYDKDF (reference sequence). This chain's CDR3 is CGTGQGNTGELFF. CDR3 nucleotide sequence: TGTGGCACGGGGCAGGGGAACACCGGGGAGCTGTTTTTT.

This rearrangement joins TRBV4-1 to TRBJ1-4, with D uncertain. The CDR3 is 18 residues long. Trimming pared 1 base from V and 0 bases from J, leaving 15 bases between. The germline V gene has CDR1 MGHRA and CDR2 YSYEKL. CDR3 sequence: CASSQVIVGVATNEKLFF. CDR3 sequence (DNA): TGCGCCAGCAGCCAAGTTATAGTAGGAGTTGCAACTAATGAAAAACTGTTTTTT.

The chain combines TRBV18 with TRBJ2-7; D may be TRBD2 (6 bases). Germline CDR1 KGHSH, CDR2 LQKENI. V dropped 5 bases and J dropped 0 bases, with 14 bases sitting between them. The CDR3 contains 15 residues. CDR3 amino acids: CASSGRTFSSYEQYF. The CDR3 coding sequence is TGTGCCAGCTCAGGGAGGACATTTTCCTCCTACGAGCAGTACTTC.